This TCR beta chain was documented in a study of blood T cells in healthy people across ages. The junction had 5 bases not matched to a gene; V was cut back by 5 bases and J by 2 bases. The CDR3 is made up of 16 amino acids. Germline CDR1 reads SEHNR; CDR2 reads FQNEAQ (reference sequence). The second PCR ran about 6 to 12 cycles with a sample-barcoded 5' primer and J-beta primers. TCRdb re-called the 5' RACE reads through MiXCR, storing one row per CDR3 protein. The data show 540,000 or so distinct CDR3 sequences, roughly 48% seen once. This clonotype was found a few times. The chain uses TRBV7-9 and TRBJ1-3, with TRBD1 identical over 11 bases. The sequence was collected from a man of 80 years or more in good health. Sequencing was done on a sample of blood. The CDR3 reads CASSQSGQGAGNTIYF. For the CDR3, the DNA is TGTGCCAGCAGCCAATCGGGACAGGGGGCTGGAAACACCATATATTTT.